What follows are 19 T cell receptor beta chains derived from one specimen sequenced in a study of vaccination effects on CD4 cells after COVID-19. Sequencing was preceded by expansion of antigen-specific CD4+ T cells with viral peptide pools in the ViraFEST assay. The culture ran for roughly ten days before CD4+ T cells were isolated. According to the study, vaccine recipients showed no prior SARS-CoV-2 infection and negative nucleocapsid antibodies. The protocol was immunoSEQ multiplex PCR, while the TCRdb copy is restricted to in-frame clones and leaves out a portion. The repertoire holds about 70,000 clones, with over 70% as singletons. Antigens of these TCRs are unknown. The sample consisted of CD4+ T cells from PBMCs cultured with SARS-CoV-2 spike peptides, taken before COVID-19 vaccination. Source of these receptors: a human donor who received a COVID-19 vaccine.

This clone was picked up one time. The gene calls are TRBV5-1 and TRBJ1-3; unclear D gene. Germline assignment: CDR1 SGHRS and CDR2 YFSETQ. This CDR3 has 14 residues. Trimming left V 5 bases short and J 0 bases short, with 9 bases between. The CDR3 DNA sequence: TGCGCCAGCAGACCAGGCCTCTCTGGAAACACCATATATTTT. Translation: CASRPGLSGNTIYF.

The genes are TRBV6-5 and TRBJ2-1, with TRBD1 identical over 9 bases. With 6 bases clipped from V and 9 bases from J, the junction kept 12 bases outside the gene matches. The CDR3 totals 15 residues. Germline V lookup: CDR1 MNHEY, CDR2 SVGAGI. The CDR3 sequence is CASSPRDRVVSEQFF. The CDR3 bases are TGTGCCAGCAGCCCCCGGGACAGGGTGGTTAGTGAGCAGTTCTTC.

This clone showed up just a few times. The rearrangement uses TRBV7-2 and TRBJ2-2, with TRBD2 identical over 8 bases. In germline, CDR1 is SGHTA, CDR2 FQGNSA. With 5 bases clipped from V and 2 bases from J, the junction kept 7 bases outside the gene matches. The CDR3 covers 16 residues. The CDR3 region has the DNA TGTGCCAGCAGCCCGGCCGGGGGGGCCAACACCGGGGAGCTGTTTTTT. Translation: CASSPAGGANTGELFF.

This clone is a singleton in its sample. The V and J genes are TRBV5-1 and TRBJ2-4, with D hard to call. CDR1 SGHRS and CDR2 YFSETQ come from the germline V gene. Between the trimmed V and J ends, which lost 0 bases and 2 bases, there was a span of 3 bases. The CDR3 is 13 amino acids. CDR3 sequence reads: CASSLDPKNIQYF. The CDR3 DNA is TGCGCCAGCAGCTTGGATCCCAAAAACATTCAGTACTTC.

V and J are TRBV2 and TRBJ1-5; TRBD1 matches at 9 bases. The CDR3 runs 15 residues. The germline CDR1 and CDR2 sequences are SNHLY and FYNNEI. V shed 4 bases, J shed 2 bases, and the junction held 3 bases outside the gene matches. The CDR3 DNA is TGTGCCAGCAGTGGACAGGGGGTTGGCAATCAGCCCCAGCATTTT. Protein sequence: CASSGQGVGNQPQHF.

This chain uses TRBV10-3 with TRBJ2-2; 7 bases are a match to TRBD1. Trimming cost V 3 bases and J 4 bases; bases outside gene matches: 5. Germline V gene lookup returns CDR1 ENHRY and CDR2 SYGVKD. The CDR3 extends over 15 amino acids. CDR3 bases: TGTGCCATCAGTGATACAGGGGTCGGCACCGGGGAGCTGTTTTTT. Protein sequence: CAISDTGVGTGELFF.

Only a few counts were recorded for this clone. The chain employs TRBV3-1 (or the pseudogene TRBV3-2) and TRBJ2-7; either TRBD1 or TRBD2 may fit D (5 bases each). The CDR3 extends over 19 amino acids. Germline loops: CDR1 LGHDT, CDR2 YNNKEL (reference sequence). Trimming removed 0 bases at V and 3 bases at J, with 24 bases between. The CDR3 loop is CASSQDPGRAGVNRYEQYV. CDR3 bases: TGTGCCAGCAGCCAAGACCCCGGCAGGGCCGGGGTAAACCGCTACGAGCAGTACGTC.

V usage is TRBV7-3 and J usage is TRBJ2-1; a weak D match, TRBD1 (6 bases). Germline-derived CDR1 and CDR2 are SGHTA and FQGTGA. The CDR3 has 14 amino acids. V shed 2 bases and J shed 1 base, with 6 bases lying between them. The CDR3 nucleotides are TGTGCCAGCAGCTTACAGGGGTCCTACAATGAGCAGTTCTTC. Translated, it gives CASSLQGSYNEQFF.

The CDR3 sequence: CASSYLGTGTRNEQFF. The CDR3 nucleotides read TGTGCCAGCAGTTACCTTGGGACAGGGACCCGGAATGAGCAGTTCTTC. The rearrangement links TRBV6-2 or TRBV6-3 to TRBJ2-1; 9 bases line up with TRBD1. The CDR3 extends over 16 amino acids. V lost 2 bases, J lost 7 bases, and 9 bases stayed unmatched. Per the germline V gene, CDR1 is MNHEY and CDR2 is SVGEGT.

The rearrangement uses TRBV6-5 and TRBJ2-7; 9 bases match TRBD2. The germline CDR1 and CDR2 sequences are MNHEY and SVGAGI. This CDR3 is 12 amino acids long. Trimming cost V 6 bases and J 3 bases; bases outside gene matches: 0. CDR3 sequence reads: CASRLAGYEQYV. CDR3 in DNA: TGTGCCAGCAGACTAGCGGGCTACGAGCAGTACGTC.

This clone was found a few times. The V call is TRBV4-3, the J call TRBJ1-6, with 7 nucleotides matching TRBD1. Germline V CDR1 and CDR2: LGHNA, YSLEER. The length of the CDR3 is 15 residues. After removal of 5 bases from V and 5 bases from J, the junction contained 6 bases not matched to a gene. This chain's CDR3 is CASSIPGQHNSPLHF. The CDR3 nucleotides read TGCGCCAGCAGCATACCGGGACAGCATAATTCACCCCTCCACTTT.

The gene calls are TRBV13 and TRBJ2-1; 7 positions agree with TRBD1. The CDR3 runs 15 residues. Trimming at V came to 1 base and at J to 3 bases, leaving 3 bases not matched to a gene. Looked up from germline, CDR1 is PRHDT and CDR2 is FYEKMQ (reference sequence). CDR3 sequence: CASSLDRGVYNEQFF. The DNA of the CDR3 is TGTGCCAGCAGCTTAGACAGGGGAGTCTACAATGAGCAGTTCTTC.

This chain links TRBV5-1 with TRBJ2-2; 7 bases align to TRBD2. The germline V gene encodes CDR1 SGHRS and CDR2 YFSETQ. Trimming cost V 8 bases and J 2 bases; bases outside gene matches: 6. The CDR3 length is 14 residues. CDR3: CASEAGPNTGELFF. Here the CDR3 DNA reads TGCGCCAGTGAAGCGGGACCAAACACCGGGGAGCTGTTTTTT. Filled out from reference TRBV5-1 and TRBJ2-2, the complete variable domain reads KAGVTQTPRYLIKTRGQQVTLSCSPISGHRSVSWYQQTPGQGLQFLFEYFSETQRNKGNFPGRFSGRQFSNSRSEMNVSTLELGDSALYLCASEAGPNTGELFFGEGSRLTVL.

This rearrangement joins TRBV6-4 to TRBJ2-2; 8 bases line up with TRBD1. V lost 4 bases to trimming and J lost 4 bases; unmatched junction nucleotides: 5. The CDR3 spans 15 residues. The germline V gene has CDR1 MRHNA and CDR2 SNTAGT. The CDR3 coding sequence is TGTGCCAGCAGTGTCGGACAGGGAGGCACCGGGGAGCTGTTTTTT. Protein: CASSVGQGGTGELFF.

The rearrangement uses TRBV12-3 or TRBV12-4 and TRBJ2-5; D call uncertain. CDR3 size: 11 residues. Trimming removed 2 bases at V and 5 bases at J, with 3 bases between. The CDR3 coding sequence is TGTGCCAGCAGTTTAAGGGAGACCCAGTACTTC. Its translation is CASSLRETQYF.

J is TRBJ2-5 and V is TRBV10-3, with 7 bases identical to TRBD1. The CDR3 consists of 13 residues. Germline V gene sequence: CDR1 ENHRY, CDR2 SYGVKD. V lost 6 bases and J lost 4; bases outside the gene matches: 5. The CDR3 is CAISAAGGETQYF. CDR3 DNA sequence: TGTGCCATCAGCGCCGCAGGGGGAGAGACCCAGTACTTC.

This chain's CDR3 is CASSDRQGGDSPLHF. The DNA of the CDR3 is TGTGCCAGCAGTGACCGACAGGGGGGTGATTCACCCCTCCACTTT. This chain uses TRBV6-1 with TRBJ1-6; the match to TRBD1 covers 9 bases. Trimming removed 3 bases from V and 8 bases from J; junction bases left unmatched: 5. Germline values: CDR1 MNHNS, CDR2 SASEGT. This CDR3 comprises 15 residues.

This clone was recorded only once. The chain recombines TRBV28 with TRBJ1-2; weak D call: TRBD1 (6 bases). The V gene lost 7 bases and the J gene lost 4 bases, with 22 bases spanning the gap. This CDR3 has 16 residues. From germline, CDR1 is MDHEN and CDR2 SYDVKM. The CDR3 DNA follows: TGTGCCAGCAAAAAAGGGGGATACGAGGTGGTCTATGGCTACACCTTC. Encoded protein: CASKKGGYEVVYGYTF.

As DNA, the CDR3 is TGCGCCAGCAGCTCTGGGGGCTACTCTGGAAACACCATATATTTT. Protein: CASSSGGYSGNTIYF. The chain recombines TRBV5-1 with TRBJ1-3, with D tentatively TRBD1 (6 bases). Germline-derived CDR1 and CDR2 are SGHRS and YFSETQ. With 3 bases removed from V and 0 bases from J, the gap between germline ends came to 10 bases. This CDR3 is 15 amino acids long.